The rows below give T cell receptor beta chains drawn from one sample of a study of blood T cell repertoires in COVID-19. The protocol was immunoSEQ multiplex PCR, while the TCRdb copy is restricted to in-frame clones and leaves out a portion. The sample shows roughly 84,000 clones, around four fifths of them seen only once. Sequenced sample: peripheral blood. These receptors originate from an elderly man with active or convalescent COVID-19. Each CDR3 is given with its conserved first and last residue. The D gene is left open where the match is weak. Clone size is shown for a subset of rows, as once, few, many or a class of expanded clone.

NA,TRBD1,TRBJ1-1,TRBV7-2,CASRTGTGVVTEAFF,TGTGCCAGCAGGACCGGGACAGGGGTTGTTACTGAAGCTTTCTTT
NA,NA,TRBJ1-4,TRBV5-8,CASSLVGEDGSGKLFF,TGTGCCAGCAGCTTGGTTGGCGAAGACGGGTCGGGAAAACTGTTTTTT
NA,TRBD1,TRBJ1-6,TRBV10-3,CAIRRQGGNSPLHF,TGTGCCATCAGACGACAGGGAGGTAATTCACCCCTCCACTTT
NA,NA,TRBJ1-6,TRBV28,CASTLGGTPLHF,TGTGCCAGCACCTTGGGAGGGACACCCCTCCACTTT
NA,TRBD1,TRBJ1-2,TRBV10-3,CAIRPTGAGYGYTF,TGTGCCATCCGTCCGACAGGGGCTGGCTATGGCTACACCTTC
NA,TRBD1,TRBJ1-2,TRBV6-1,CASSESLTGRGYTF,TGTGCCAGCAGTGAAAGTTTGACAGGGCGTGGCTACACCTTC
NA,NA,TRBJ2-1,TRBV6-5,CASNLSTYNEQFF,TGTGCCAGCAATCTATCGACCTACAATGAGCAGTTCTTC
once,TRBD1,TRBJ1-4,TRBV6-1,CASRPPTGANEKLFF,TGTGCCAGCAGACCTCCGACAGGGGCTAATGAAAAACTGTTTTTT
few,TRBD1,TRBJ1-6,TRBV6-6,CASSYAAGQGNSPLHF,TGTGCCAGCAGTTACGCGGCGGGACAGGGGAATTCACCCCTCCACTTT
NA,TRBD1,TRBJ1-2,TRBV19,CASSMDRVGYGYTF,TGTGCCAGTAGTATGGACAGGGTGGGCTATGGCTACACCTTC
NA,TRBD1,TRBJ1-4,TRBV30,CAWSRDRANEKLFF,TGTGCCTGGAGCCGGGACAGGGCTAATGAAAAACTGTTTTTT
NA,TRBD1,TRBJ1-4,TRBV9,CASSVRQGDEKLFF,TGTGCCAGCAGCGTTCGACAGGGGGATGAAAAACTGTTTTTT
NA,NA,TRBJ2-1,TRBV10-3,CAISPGVVDNEQFF,TGTGCCATCAGTCCGGGAGTAGTGGACAATGAGCAGTTCTTC
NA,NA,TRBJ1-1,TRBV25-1,CASIKTGRNREAFF,TGTGCCAGCATCAAAACTGGGAGAAACCGTGAAGCTTTCTTT
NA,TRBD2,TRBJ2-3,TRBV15,CATSIFSGGTDTQYF,TGTGCCACCAGCATTTTTAGCGGGGGCACAGATACGCAGTATTTT
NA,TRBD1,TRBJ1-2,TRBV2,CASGQGAYGYTF,TGTGCCAGCGGACAGGGGGCGTATGGCTACACCTTC
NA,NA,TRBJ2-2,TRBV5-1,CASSSSEDSRTGELFF,TGCGCCAGCAGCTCTTCAGAAGACAGTCGCACCGGGGAGCTGTTTTTT
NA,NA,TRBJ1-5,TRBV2,CASTRRNSNQPQHF,TGTGCCAGCACACGGAGAAATAGCAATCAGCCCCAGCATTTT
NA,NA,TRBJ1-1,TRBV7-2,CASSALVYEAFF,TGTGCCAGCAGCGCTCTCGTCTATGAAGCTTTCTTT
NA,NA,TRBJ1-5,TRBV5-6,CASSLQGSGKEPQHF,TGTGCCAGCAGCTTGCAGGGGAGTGGAAAAGAGCCCCAGCATTTT
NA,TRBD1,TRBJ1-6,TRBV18,CASSPTGGEGGRGSPLHF,TGTGCCAGCTCACCGACGGGTGGGGAAGGGGGCCGTGGGTCACCCCTCCACTTT